This T cell receptor (beta chain) was captured in a study of OX40 agonist ivuxolimab in advanced cancers. CDR3 length: 13 residues. The V gene lost 1 base and the J gene lost 8 bases, with 9 bases spanning the gap. CDR1 is SGHVS, CDR2 FNYEAQ, per germline. TCRdb keeps only in-frame clones here, not all; method: immunoSEQ multiplex PCR. The sample lists 30,000 or so clones, approximately 86% occurring once. This sequence originates from an adult with an advanced solid tumor such as melanoma, head and neck, liver or kidney cancer. The starting material was CD4+ or CD8+ T cells sorted from blood, obtained in a trial of the OX40 agonist ivuxolimab. The rearrangement joins TRBV7-6 to TRBJ2-4, with D possibly matching TRBD2 (6 bases). CDR3 sequence: CASSLGPGDIQYF. CDR3 DNA: TGTGCCAGCAGCTTAGGACCGGGGGACATTCAGTACTTC.